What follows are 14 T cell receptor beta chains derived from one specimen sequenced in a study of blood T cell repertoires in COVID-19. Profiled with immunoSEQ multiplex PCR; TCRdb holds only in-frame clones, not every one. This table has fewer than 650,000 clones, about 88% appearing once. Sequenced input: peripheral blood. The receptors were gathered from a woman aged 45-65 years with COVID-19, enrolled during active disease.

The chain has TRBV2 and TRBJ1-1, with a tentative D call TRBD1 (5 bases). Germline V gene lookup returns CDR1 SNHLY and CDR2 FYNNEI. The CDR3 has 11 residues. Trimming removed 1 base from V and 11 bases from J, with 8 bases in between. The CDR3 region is CASSEGEGAFF. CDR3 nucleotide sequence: TGTGCCAGCAGTGAAGGGGAGGGGGCTTTCTTT.

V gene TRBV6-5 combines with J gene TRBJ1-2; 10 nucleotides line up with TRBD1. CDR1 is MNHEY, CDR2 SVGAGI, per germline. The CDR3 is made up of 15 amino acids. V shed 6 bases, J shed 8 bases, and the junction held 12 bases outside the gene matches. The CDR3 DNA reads TGTGCCAGCAGGAGACAGGGGGCAACGGCACGAGGCTACACCTTC. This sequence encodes CASRRQGATARGYTF.

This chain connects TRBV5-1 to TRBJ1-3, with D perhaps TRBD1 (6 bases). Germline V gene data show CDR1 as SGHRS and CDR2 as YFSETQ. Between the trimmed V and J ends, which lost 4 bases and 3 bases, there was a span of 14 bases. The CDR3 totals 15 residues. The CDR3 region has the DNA TGCGCCAGCAGCCAGGGGCAGGGCCGTGGAAACACCATATATTTT. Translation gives CASSQGQGRGNTIYF.

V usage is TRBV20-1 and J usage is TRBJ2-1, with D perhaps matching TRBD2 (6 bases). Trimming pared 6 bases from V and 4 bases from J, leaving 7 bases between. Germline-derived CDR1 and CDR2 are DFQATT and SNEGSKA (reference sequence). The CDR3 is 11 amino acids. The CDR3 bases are TGCAGTGCCGGGAGATACAATGAGCAGTTCTTC. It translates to CSAGRYNEQFF.

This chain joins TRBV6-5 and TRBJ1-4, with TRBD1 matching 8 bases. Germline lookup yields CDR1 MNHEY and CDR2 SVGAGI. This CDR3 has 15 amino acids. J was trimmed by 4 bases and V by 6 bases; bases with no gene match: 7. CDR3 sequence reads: CASSRGTGVNEKLFF. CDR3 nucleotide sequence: TGTGCCAGCAGCAGGGGGACAGGCGTTAATGAAAAACTGTTTTTT.

As DNA, the CDR3 is TGTGCCAGTAGTATCAGCAGCGGGGGGTTGAATGAGCAGTTCTTC. Its translation: CASSISSGGLNEQFF. This chain links TRBV19 with TRBJ2-1, with 9 bases aligning to TRBD2. This CDR3 comprises 15 residues. Germline lookup yields CDR1 LNHDA and CDR2 SQIVND (reference sequence). V lost 3 bases to trimming and J lost 7 bases; unmatched junction nucleotides: 7.

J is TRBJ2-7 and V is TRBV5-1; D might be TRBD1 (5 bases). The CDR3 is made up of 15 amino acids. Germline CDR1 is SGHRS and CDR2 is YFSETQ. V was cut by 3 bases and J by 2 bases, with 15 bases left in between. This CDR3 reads CASSWVATDTYEQYF. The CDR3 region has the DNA TGCGCCAGCAGCTGGGTCGCGACAGACACCTACGAGCAGTACTTC.

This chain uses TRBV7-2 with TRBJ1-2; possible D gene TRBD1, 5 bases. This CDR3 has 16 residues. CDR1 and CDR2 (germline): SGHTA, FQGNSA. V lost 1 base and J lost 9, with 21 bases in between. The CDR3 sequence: CASSLDSRGSLRSYTF. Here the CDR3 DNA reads TGTGCCAGCAGCTTAGACTCACGGGGGTCTCTTAGGAGCTACACCTTC.

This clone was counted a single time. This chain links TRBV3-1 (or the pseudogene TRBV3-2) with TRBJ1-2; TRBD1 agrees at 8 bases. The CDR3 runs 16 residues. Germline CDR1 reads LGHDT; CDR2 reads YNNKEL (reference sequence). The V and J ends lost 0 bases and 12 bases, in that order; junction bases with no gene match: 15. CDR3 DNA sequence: TGTGCCAGCAGCCAAGATGGCGCAGGGGGCTCCTTCGACCACACCTTC. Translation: CASSQDGAGGSFDHTF.

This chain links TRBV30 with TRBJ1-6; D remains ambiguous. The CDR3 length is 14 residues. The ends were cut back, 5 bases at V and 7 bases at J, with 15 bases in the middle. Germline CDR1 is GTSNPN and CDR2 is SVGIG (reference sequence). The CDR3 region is CAWGITTGNSPLHF. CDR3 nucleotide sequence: TGTGCCTGGGGGATTACTACGGGAAATTCACCCCTCCACTTT.

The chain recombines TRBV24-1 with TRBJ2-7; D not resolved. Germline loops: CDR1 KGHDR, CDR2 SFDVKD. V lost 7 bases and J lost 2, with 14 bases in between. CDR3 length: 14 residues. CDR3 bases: TGTGCCACCAGCTCTCGGCAGGCAACCTACGAGCAGTACTTC. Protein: CATSSRQATYEQYF.

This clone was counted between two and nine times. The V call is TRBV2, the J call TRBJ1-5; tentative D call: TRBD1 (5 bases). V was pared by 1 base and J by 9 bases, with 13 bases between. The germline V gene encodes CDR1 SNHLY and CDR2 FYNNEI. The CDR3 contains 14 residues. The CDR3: CASSEDRRVGPQHF. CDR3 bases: TGTGCCAGCAGTGAAGACAGGCGAGTGGGGCCCCAGCATTTT. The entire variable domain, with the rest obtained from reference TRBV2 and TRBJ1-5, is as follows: EPEVTQTPSHQVTQMGQEVILRCVPISNHLYFYWYRQILGQKVEFLVSFYNNEISEKSEIFDDQFSVERPDGSNFTLKIRSTKLEDSAMYFCASSEDRRVGPQHFGDGTRLSIL.

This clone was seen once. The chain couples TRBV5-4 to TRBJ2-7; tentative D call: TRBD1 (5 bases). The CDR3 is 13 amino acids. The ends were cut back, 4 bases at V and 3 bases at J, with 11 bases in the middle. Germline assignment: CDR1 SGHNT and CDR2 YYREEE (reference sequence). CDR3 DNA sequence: TGTGCCAGCAGCAATACAGGTCTCTACGAGCAGTACTTC. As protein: CASSNTGLYEQYF.

The CDR3 region has the DNA TGTGCCAGCAGCTTCCCCCTTATTGGCAGGCTGACTTCACCCCTCCACTTT. Protein: CASSFPLIGRLTSPLHF. The chain joins TRBV7-2 to TRBJ1-6; D is uncertain. The CDR3 runs 17 residues. Germline CDR1 SGHTA, CDR2 FQGNSA. V gave up 3 bases and J gave up 9 bases, with 21 bases separating them.